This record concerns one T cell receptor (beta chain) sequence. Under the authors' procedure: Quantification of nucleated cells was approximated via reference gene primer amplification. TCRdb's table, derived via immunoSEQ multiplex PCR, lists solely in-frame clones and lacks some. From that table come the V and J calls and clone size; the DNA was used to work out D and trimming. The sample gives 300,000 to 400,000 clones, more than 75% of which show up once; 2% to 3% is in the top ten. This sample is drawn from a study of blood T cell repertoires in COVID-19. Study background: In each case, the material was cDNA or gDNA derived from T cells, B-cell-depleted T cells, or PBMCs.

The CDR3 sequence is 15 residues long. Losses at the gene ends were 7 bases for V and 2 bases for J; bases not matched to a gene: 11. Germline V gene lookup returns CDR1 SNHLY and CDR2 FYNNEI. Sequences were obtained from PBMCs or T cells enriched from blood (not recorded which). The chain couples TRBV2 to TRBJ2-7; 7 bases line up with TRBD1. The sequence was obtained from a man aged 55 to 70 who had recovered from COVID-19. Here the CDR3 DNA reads TGTGCCAGCAACCTAAGGACTCAGGGGGCCTACGAGCAGTACTTC. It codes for CASNLRTQGAYEQYF.